This TCR beta chain was sequenced during a study of PD-1 blockade in classical Hodgkin lymphoma. Whole-study context: Patients got intravenous nivolumab 3 mg/kg every 2 weeks.

Libraries were prepared by immunoSEQ multiplex PCR; TCRdb keeps only in-frame clonotypes and omits some of them. This repertoire shows fewer than 40,000 clones, approximately 79% found once; its top ten account for under 1%. Broader study findings: Unlike CD8+ TCR diversity, which did not rise significantly by C4D1, CD4+ TCR diversity did. When set against healthy donors, newly diagnosed patients were reported to show lower baseline TCR diversity.

The CDR3 loop spans 12 amino acids. Germline lookup yields CDR1 LNHDA and CDR2 SQIVND (reference sequence). V dropped 3 bases and J dropped 9; count of bases not matched to a gene: 2. Time point of the sample: cycle 4 day 1 (C4D1), after five to seven weeks of nivolumab. All the patients suffered relapse after autologous stem cell transplantation, and brentuximab vedotin exposure differed. Isolation of CD4+ T cells from thawed PBMCs was performed by magnetic negative selection. With respect to this clone: As yet, its antigen is unknown.

Sequences were derived from CD4+ T cells from blood, sampled before the fourth cycle of nivolumab. The sequence was collected from a human donor with classical Hodgkin lymphoma. The chain combines TRBV19 with TRBJ2-1; 7 nucleotides align to TRBD2. CDR3 residues: CASSMGGTEQFF. The CDR3 DNA is TGTGCCAGTAGTATGGGGGGGACTGAGCAGTTCTTC.